This TCR beta chain appears in the sequencing data of a study of siplizumab effects on memory and regulatory T cells. Study observations and caveats: Unstimulated subsets contained matches for only a minor fraction of alloreactive clones. The drug siplizumab significantly decreased the alloreactive sequences that could be traced to unstimulated CD4+ memory cells.

Here immunoSEQ multiplex PCR was the method, and the copy in TCRdb shows in-frame clones only, minus some. The table shows roughly 120,000 clones, with around 90% occurring only once. Germline CDR1 MNHEY, CDR2 SMNVEV (reference sequence). The ends were cut back, 6 bases at V and 7 bases at J, with 13 bases in the middle. The CDR3 sequence is 13 residues long. A note on this clone: Its antigen remains unidentified.

The clonotype originates from a human donor in good health. This chain connects TRBV27 to TRBJ1-5, with TRBD1 as a possible D gene (5 bases). The sample consisted of CD4+ T cells sorted from blood. The CDR3 DNA reads as TGTGCCAGCAGGGGTCAGGGCCAGCAGCCCCAGCATTTT. It specifies CASRGQGQQPQHF.